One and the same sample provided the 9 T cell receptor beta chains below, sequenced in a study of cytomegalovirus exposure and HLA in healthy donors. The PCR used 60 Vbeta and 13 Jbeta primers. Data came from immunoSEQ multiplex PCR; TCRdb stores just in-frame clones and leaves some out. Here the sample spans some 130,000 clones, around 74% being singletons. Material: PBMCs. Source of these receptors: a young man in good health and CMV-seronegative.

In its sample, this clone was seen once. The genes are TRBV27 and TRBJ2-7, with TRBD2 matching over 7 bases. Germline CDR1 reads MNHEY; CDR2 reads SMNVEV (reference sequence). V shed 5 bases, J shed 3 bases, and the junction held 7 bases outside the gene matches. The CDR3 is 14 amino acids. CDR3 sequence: CASSVFGGSYEQYF. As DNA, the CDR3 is TGTGCCAGCAGTGTATTTGGCGGGAGCTACGAGCAGTACTTC.

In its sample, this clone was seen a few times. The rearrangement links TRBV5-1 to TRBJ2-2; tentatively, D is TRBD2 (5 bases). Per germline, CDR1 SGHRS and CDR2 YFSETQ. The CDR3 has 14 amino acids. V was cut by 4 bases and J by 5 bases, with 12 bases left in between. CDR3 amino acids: CASSPSGETGELFF. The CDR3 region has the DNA TGCGCCAGCAGCCCCTCCGGGGAAACCGGGGAGCTGTTTTTT.

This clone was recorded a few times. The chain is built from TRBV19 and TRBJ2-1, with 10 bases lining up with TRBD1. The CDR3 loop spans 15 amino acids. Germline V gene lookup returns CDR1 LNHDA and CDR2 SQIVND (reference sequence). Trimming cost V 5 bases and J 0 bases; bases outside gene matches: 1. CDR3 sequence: CASSRTGGSYNEQFF. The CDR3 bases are TGTGCCAGTAGTCGGACAGGGGGCTCCTACAATGAGCAGTTCTTC.

CDR3 residues: CASSQNNGRALAGELFF. Here the CDR3 DNA reads TGTGCCAGCAGCCAAAATAACGGGAGGGCCCTGGCCGGGGAGCTGTTTTTT. The chain joins TRBV14 to TRBJ2-2; 8 bases match TRBD2. The ends lost 2 bases at V and 6 bases at J; junction bases unmatched: 11. Germline values: CDR1 SGHDN, CDR2 FVKESK. CDR3 length: 17 amino acids.

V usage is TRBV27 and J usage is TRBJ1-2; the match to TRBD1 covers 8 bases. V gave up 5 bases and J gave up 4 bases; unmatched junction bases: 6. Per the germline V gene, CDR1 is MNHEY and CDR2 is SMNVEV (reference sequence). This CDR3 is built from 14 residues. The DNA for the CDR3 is TGTGCCAGCAGTCGAGGACAGGGACTCTATGGCTACACCTTC. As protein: CASSRGQGLYGYTF.

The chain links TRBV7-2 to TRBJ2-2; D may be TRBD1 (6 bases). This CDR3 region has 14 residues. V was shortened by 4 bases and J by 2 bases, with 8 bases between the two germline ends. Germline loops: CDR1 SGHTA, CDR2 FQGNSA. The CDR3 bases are TGTGCCAGCAGCTCACAGGGTAACACCGGGGAGCTGTTTTTT. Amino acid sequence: CASSSQGNTGELFF.

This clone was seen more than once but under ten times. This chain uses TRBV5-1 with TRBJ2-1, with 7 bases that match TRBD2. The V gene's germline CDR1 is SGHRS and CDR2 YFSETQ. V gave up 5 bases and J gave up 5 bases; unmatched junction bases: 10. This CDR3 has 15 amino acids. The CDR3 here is CASRPSGNINNEQFF. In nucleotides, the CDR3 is TGCGCCAGCAGACCTAGCGGAAACATCAACAATGAGCAGTTCTTC.

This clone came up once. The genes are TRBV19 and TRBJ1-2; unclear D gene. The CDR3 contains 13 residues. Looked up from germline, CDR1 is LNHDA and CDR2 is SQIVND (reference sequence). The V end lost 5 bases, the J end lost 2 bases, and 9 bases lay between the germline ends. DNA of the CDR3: TGTGCCAGTAGTCGCCGTGAGAACTATGGCTACACCTTC. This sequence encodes CASSRRENYGYTF.

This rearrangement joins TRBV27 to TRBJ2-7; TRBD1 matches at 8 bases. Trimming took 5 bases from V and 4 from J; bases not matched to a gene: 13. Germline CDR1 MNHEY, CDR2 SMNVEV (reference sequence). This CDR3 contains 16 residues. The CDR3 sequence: CASSPAHRQGRYEQYF. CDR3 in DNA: TGTGCCAGCAGTCCCGCACATCGACAGGGGAGGTACGAGCAGTACTTC.